The clone carrying this T cell receptor (beta chain) was detected only a few times. Germline V gene data show CDR1 as LGHNA and CDR2 as YNFKEQ. CDR3 length: 15 residues. Deletions cut 4 bases from V and 4 bases from J, with 13 bases between. This sample stems from a study of Ad26.COV2.S vaccination and SARS-CoV-2 variants. The treatment here: over 15 received Ad26.COV2.S at low or high dose, single or two shots; roughly five received placebo; per-sample allocation not given. The study sampled participants on day 63 after the first vaccine or placebo injection. Sequenced by immunoSEQ multiplex PCR; TCRdb stores in-frame clones only, minus some. The data hold over 200,000 clones, with roughly 90% observed a single time.

This chain connects TRBV4-2 to TRBJ2-2; no clear D gene. This TCR was recovered from a person between 18 and 65 years old who received the Ad26.COV2.S COVID-19 vaccine or a placebo. Sequenced here: peripheral blood, sampled in a trial of Ad26.COV2.S vaccine versus placebo. The CDR3 coding sequence is TGTGCCAGCAGCCGGGCCCTAACTCCCACCGGGGAGCTGTTTTTT. Protein product: CASSRALTPTGELFF.